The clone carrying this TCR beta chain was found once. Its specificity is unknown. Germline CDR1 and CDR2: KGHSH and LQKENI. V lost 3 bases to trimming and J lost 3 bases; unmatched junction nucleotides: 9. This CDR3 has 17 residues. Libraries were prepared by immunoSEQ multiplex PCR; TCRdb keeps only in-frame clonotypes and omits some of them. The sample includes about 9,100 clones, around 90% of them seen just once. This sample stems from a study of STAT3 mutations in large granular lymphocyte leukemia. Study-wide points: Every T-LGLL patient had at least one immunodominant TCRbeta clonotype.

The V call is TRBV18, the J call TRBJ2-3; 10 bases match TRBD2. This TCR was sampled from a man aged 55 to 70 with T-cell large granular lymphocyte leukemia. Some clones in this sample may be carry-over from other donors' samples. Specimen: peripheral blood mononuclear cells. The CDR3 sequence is CASSPRKLAGGTDTQYF. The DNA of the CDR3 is TGTGCCAGCTCACCTCGCAAGTTAGCGGGAGGAACAGATACGCAGTATTTT.